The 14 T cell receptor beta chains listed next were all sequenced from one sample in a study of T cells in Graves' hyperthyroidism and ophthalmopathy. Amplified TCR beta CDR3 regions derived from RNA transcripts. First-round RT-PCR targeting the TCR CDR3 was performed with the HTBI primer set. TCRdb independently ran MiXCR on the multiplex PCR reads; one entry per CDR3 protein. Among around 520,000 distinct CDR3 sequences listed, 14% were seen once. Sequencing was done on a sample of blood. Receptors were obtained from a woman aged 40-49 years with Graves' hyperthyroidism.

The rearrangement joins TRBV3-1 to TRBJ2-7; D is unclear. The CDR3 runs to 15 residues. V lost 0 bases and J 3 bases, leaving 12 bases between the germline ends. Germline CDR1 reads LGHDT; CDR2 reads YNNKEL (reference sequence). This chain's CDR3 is CASSQEFRSVYEQYF. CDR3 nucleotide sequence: TGTGCCAGCAGCCAAGAATTTAGATCGGTCTACGAGCAGTACTTC.

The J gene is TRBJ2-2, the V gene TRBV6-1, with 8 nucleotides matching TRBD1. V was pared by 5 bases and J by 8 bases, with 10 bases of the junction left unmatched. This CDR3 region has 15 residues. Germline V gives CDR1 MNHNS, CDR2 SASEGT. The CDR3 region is CASSSRGLVGGELFF. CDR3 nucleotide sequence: TGTGCCAGCAGTTCCAGGGGGCTTGTAGGAGGGGAGCTGTTTTTT.

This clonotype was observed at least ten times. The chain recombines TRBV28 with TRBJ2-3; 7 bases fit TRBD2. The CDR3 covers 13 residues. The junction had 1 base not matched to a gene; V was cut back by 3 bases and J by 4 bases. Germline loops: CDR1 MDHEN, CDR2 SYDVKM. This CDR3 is CASSLGGSDTQYF. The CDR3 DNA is TGTGCCAGCAGTTTGGGGGGGTCAGATACGCAGTATTTT.

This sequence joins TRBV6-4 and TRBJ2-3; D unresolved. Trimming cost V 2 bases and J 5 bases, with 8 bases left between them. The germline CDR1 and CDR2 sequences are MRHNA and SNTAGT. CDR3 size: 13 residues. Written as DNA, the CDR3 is TGTGCCAGCAGTGACGGCATTTTAGATACGCAGTATTTT. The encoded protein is CASSDGILDTQYF.

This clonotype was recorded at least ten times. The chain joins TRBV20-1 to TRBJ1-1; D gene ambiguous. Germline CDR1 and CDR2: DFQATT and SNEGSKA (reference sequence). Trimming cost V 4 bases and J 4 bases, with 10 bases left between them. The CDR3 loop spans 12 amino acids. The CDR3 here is CSATGPGTEAFF. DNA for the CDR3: TGCAGTGCTACAGGACCGGGCACTGAAGCTTTCTTT.

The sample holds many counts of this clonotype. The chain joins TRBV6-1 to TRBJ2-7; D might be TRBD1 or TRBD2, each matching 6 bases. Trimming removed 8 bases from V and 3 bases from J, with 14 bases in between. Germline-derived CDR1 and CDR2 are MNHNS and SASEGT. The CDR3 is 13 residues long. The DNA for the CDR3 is TGTGCCAGCGCGCGGGACACCTACTACGAGCAGTACTTC. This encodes CASARDTYYEQYF.

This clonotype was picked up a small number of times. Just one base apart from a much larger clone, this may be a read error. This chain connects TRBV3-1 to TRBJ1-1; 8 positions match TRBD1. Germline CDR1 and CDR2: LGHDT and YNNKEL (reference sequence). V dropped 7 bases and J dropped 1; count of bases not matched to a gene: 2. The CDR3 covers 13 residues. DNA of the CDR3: TGTGCCAGCACCCAGGGGGCGAACACTGAAGCTTTCTTT. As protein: CASTQGANTEAFF.

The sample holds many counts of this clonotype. The DNA for the CDR3 is TGTGCCAGCACCCAGGGTCGAGGCAATCAGCCCCAGCATTTT. Encoded protein: CASTQGRGNQPQHF. The chain has TRBV2 and TRBJ1-5; the D gene is possibly TRBD1 (5 bases). V lost 7 bases and J lost 2, with 12 bases in between. CDR1 and CDR2 from the germline V gene are SNHLY and FYNNEI. CDR3 length: 14 residues.

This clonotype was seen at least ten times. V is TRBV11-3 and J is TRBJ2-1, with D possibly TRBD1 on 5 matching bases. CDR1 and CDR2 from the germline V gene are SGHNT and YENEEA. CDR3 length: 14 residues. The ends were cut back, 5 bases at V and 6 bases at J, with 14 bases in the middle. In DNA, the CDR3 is TGTGCCAGCAGCAATAGACAGAACCCCAATGAGCAGTTCTTC. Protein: CASSNRQNPNEQFF. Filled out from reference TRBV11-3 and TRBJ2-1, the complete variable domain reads EAGVVQSPRYKIIEKKQPVAFWCNPISGHNTLYWYLQNLGQGPELLIRYENEEAVDDSQLPKDRFSAERLKGVDSTLKIQPAELGDSAVYLCASSNRQNPNEQFFGPGTRLTVL.

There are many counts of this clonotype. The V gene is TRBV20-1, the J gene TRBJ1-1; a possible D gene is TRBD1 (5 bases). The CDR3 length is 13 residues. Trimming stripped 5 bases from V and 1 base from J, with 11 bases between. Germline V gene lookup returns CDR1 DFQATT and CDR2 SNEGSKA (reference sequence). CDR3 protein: CSALGVENTEAFF. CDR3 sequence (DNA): TGCAGTGCTTTGGGGGTCGAGAACACTGAAGCTTTCTTT.

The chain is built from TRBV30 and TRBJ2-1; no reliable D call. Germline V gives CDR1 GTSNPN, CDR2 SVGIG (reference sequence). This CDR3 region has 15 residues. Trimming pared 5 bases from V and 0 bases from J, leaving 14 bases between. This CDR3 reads CAWLETDNSYNEQFF. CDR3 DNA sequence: TGTGCCTGGCTTGAAACTGACAACTCCTACAATGAGCAGTTCTTC.

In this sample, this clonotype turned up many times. In nucleotides, the CDR3 is TGTGCCAGCAACGGACAGGGGCAAGAGACCCAGTACTTC. Residues: CASNGQGQETQYF. The chain combines TRBV12-3 or TRBV12-4 with TRBJ2-5; TRBD1 aligns across 9 bases. With 7 bases clipped from V and 2 bases from J, the junction kept 2 bases outside the gene matches. CDR3 length equals 13 residues.

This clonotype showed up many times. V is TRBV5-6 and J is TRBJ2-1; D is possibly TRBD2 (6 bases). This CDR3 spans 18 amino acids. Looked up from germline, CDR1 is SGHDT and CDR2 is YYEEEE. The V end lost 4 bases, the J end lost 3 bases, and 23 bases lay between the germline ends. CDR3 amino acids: CASSGGGFLRFHYNEQFF. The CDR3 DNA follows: TGTGCCAGCAGCGGAGGAGGGTTCCTGAGGTTTCACTACAATGAGCAGTTCTTC.

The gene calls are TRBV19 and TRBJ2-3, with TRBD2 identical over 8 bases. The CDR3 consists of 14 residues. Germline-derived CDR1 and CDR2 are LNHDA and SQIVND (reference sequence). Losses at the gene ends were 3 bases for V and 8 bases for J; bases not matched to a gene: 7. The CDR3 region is CASSIEATSATQYF. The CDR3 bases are TGTGCCAGTAGTATTGAAGCGACTAGCGCTACGCAGTATTTT.